This T cell receptor beta chain was recorded in a study of blood T cell repertoires in COVID-19. Study-level information: COVID-19 samples, acute and convalescent, were from the United States, Italy and Spain. Sources were T cells, B-cell-depleted T cells, or PBMCs; the material itself was cDNA or gDNA.

V shed 6 bases and J shed 0 bases, with 12 bases lying between them. The CDR3 has 15 amino acids. Germline V gene data show CDR1 as LNHDA and CDR2 as SQIVND (reference sequence). Authors' processing steps: Amplification with reference gene primers provided the estimates of nucleated cell counts. Some clones are missing from TCRdb's copy, which holds only in-frame ones; the method was immunoSEQ multiplex PCR. V, J and clone size are those of that table, while D and trimming were read from the DNA. The data show around 56,000 clones, more than 75% seen once. The receptor was derived from a man in his fifties or sixties with active or convalescent COVID-19. The chain couples TRBV19 to TRBJ2-1; TRBD2 is a possible D gene (6 bases). Sequenced: peripheral blood. In DNA, the CDR3 is TGTGCCAGTAGCTTAGCGGAAAGCTCCTACAATGAGCAGTTCTTC. Translated, it gives CASSLAESSYNEQFF.